The 27 T cell receptor beta chains listed next were all sequenced from one sample in a study of cytomegalovirus exposure and HLA in healthy donors. Both 60 Vbeta primers and 13 Jbeta primers went into the PCR. Only in-frame clones appear in the TCRdb table, and some are missing; sequencing was by immunoSEQ multiplex PCR. This table holds 65,000 to 70,000 clones, about 73% found once. The source material was PBMCs. These receptors originate from a woman aged 30 to 39 in good health and CMV-seronegative.

The chain recombines TRBV5-1 with TRBJ1-5; TRBD1 is a possible D gene (6 bases). CDR3 length equals 15 residues. From germline, CDR1 is SGHRS and CDR2 YFSETQ. Trimming took off 4 bases at V and 3 bases at J, with 14 bases between the two ends. DNA of the CDR3: TGCGCCAGCAGCGAGAGGGGGGGACCCAATCAGCCCCAGCATTTT. The encoded protein is CASSERGGPNQPQHF.

This clone has a handful of counts. In this CDR3 the conserved last residue, phenylalanine or tryptophan, is missing, so a read error is likely. The rearrangement links TRBV5-1 to TRBJ1-1; 7 bases fit TRBD1. Trimming cost V 0 bases and J 5 bases; bases outside gene matches: 7. Germline values: CDR1 SGHRS, CDR2 YFSETQ. There are 15 residues in the CDR3. CDR3 coding DNA: TGCGCCAGCAGCTTGGGGGCAGGGGGTTGGACTGAAGCTTTCGTT. Its protein is CASSLGAGGWTEAFV.

V usage is TRBV7-9 and J usage is TRBJ2-7, with 7 bases lining up with TRBD1. V lost 1 base, J lost 0 bases, and 12 bases stayed unmatched. The CDR3 runs 18 residues. Per the germline V gene, CDR1 is SEHNR and CDR2 is FQNEAQ (reference sequence). The CDR3 reads CASSLELGFRDSSYEQYF. The CDR3 DNA reads TGTGCCAGCAGCTTAGAGCTGGGTTTCCGGGACAGCTCCTACGAGCAGTACTTC.

The chain links TRBV4-1 to TRBJ2-7; 9 bases match TRBD2. J lost 6 bases, V lost 1 base, and 10 bases had no gene match. Germline CDR1 and CDR2: MGHRA and YSYEKL. CDR3 length: 16 amino acids. The CDR3 protein is CASSQGLAGTLFEQYF. The DNA of the CDR3 is TGCGCCAGCAGCCAAGGGCTAGCGGGGACCCTCTTCGAGCAGTACTTC.

This chain joins TRBV6-6 and TRBJ1-1; D is unclear. Looked up from germline, CDR1 is MNHNY and CDR2 is SVGAGI (reference sequence). Trimming pared 0 bases from V and 1 base from J, leaving 6 bases between. This CDR3 contains 14 residues. The CDR3 sequence: CASSYSGGNTEAFF. CDR3 coding DNA: TGTGCCAGCAGTTACTCTGGCGGGAACACTGAAGCTTTCTTT.

V usage is TRBV6-4 and J usage is TRBJ1-4; no clear D gene. V lost 1 base, J lost 5 bases, and 8 bases lay in between. The CDR3 spans 14 residues. The germline V gene encodes CDR1 MRHNA and CDR2 SNTAGT. The CDR3 sequence is CASSDYPGNEKLFF. CDR3 nucleotide sequence: TGTGCCAGCAGTGACTATCCAGGAAATGAAAAACTGTTTTTT.

The rearrangement joins TRBV11-2 to TRBJ2-3; 7 bases are shared with TRBD2. Germline loops: CDR1 SGHAT, CDR2 FQNNGV. The length of the CDR3 is 14 residues. Trimming took 4 bases from V and 4 from J; bases not matched to a gene: 5. In DNA, the CDR3 is TGTGCCAGCAGCTCCGGACTAGTGGCAGATACGCAGTATTTT. Translated: CASSSGLVADTQYF.

This clone was recorded a few times. V and J are TRBV18 and TRBJ1-5; D is uncertain. Trimming removed 6 bases from V and 0 bases from J, with 9 bases in between. The CDR3 is 14 amino acids. CDR1 and CDR2 from the germline V gene are KGHSH and LQKENI. CDR3 amino acids: CASSSAGSNQPQHF. Written as DNA, the CDR3 is TGTGCCAGCTCGTCGGCAGGTAGCAATCAGCCCCAGCATTTT.

The J gene is TRBJ1-2, the V gene TRBV28, with 7 bases aligning to TRBD1. The ends lost 4 bases at V and 5 bases at J; junction bases unmatched: 19. The CDR3 runs to 18 residues. Germline assignment: CDR1 MDHEN and CDR2 SYDVKM. CDR3 DNA sequence: TGTGCCAGCAGTTGGGGACGGGACAGATCGACCCCTGATTATGGCTACACCTTC. Translating gives CASSWGRDRSTPDYGYTF.

This clone was observed a few times. The chain has TRBV4-1 and TRBJ1-6; 8 bases are shared with TRBD1. This CDR3 contains 15 residues. V gave up 4 bases and J gave up 8 bases; unmatched junction bases: 7. Germline V gene data show CDR1 as MGHRA and CDR2 as YSYEKL. The CDR3 DNA reads TGCGCCAGCAGCCTTCGGGGGACAGGAGATTCACCCCTCCACTTT. As protein: CASSLRGTGDSPLHF.

This chain uses TRBV6-6 with TRBJ2-3, with 8 positions matching TRBD2. The CDR3 runs 16 residues. Trimming took 5 bases from V and 2 from J; bases not matched to a gene: 9. From germline, CDR1 is MNHNY and CDR2 SVGAGI (reference sequence). CDR3 nucleotide sequence: TGTGCCAGCAGTACCCTCGGCGGGGGGACCACAGATACGCAGTATTTT. This encodes CASSTLGGGTTDTQYF.

The chain links TRBV4-1 to TRBJ1-5, with D perhaps matching TRBD1 (6 bases). Germline assignment: CDR1 MGHRA and CDR2 YSYEKL. Trimming took off 3 bases at V and 0 bases at J, with 18 bases between the two ends. The CDR3 covers 18 residues. CDR3 sequence: CASSQTGTTVYSNQPQHF. The CDR3 region has the DNA TGCGCCAGCAGCCAGACCGGGACAACTGTTTATAGCAATCAGCCCCAGCATTTT.

The V gene is TRBV29-1, the J gene TRBJ1-1, with unresolved D. The CDR3 contains 12 residues. Germline V lookup: CDR1 SQVTM, CDR2 ANQGSEA. Trimming stripped 6 bases from V and 1 base from J, with 9 bases between. The CDR3 nucleotides are TGCAGCGTCCAACCACAGAACACTGAAGCTTTCTTT. Protein product: CSVQPQNTEAFF. The whole variable domain, remainder taken from reference TRBV29-1 and TRBJ1-1, is SAVISQKPSRDICQRGTSLTIQCQVDSQVTMMFWYRQQPGQSLTLIATANQGSEATYESGFVIDKFPISRPNLTFSTLTVSNMSPEDSSIYLCSVQPQNTEAFFGQGTRLTVV.

CDR3 residues: CASSEPNRGETQYF. CDR3 coding DNA: TGTGCCAGCAGTGAACCAAATAGAGGGGAGACCCAGTACTTC. The chain has TRBV25-1 and TRBJ2-5; D possibly corresponds to TRBD2 (5 bases). CDR1 and CDR2 (germline): MGHDK, SYGVNS. With 2 bases removed from V and 5 bases from J, the gap between germline ends came to 12 bases. The CDR3 totals 14 residues.

The chain uses TRBV29-1 and TRBJ2-3, with D perhaps matching TRBD1 (5 bases). Germline-derived CDR1 and CDR2 are SQVTM and ANQGSEA. CDR3 size: 15 residues. Deletions cut 2 bases from V and 0 bases from J, with 12 bases between. The CDR3 spells CSVETGRASTDTQYF. DNA of the CDR3: TGCAGCGTTGAAACGGGCAGGGCTAGCACAGATACGCAGTATTTT.

The gene calls are TRBV6-5 and TRBJ1-1; no firm D call. Trimming cost V 0 bases and J 8 bases, with 10 bases left between them. This CDR3 spans 13 amino acids. Germline V lookup: CDR1 MNHEY, CDR2 SVGAGI. The CDR3 DNA is TGTGCCAGCAGTTACTCGGAGGTATCAGAAGCTTTCTTT. It is translated as CASSYSEVSEAFF.

A few counts support this clone. The chain uses TRBV20-1 and TRBJ2-5; the D is unclear. Trimming took 3 bases from V and 5 from J, leaving 4 bases between them. Germline V gene data show CDR1 as DFQATT and CDR2 as SNEGSKA (reference sequence). The CDR3 contains 10 residues. The CDR3 nucleotides are TGCAGTGCTAGCGGGGAGACCCAGTACTTC. Translation: CSASGETQYF.

The genes are TRBV5-6 and TRBJ2-2, with D maybe TRBD2 (5 bases). V was pared by 4 bases and J by 0 bases, with 16 bases between. The germline V gene has CDR1 SGHDT and CDR2 YYEEEE. The CDR3 is 17 residues long. Written as DNA, the CDR3 is TGTGCCAGCAGCCCGTTTGCGGGCCGAGCGAACACCGGGGAGCTGTTTTTT. Protein product: CASSPFAGRANTGELFF.

V gene TRBV4-3 combines with J gene TRBJ2-2, with no clear D. The CDR3 consists of 15 residues. The V gene lost 0 bases and the J gene lost 1 base, with 6 bases spanning the gap. Germline-derived CDR1 and CDR2 are LGHNA and YSLEER. CDR3 sequence reads: CASSQDFRNTGELFF. CDR3 coding DNA: TGCGCCAGCAGCCAAGATTTTAGGAACACCGGGGAGCTGTTTTTT.

V and J are TRBV4-1 and TRBJ1-5; TRBD1 aligns across 8 bases. The germline V gene encodes CDR1 MGHRA and CDR2 YSYEKL. This CDR3 is built from 16 residues. V was clipped by 0 bases and J by 6 bases; unmatched bases: 7. The DNA of the CDR3 is TGCGCCAGCAGCCAAGATCCGGGACAGGTCAGTCAGCCCCAGCATTTT. It translates to CASSQDPGQVSQPQHF.

The chain has TRBV28 and TRBJ1-1; no firm D call. Between the trimmed V and J ends, which lost 4 bases and 5 bases, there was a span of 14 bases. This CDR3 is built from 14 residues. Germline-derived CDR1 and CDR2 are MDHEN and SYDVKM. In nucleotides, the CDR3 is TGTGCCAGCAGTTCCGGTGTTTCTTGGACTGAAGCTTTCTTT. This translates into CASSSGVSWTEAFF. The variable domain in full, with the rest retrieved from reference TRBV28 and TRBJ1-1, is DVKVTQSSRYLVKRTGEKVFLECVQDMDHENMFWYRQDPGLGLRLIYFSYDVKMKEKGDIPEGYSVSREKKERFSLILESASTNQTSMYLCASSSGVSWTEAFFGQGTRLTVV.

V gene TRBV7-3 combines with J gene TRBJ1-3; D remains ambiguous. Germline CDR1 and CDR2: SGHTA and FQGTGA. The length of the CDR3 is 14 residues. V lost 2 bases and J 0 bases, leaving 5 bases between the germline ends. CDR3 region: CASSLSSSGNTIYF. Written as DNA, the CDR3 is TGTGCCAGCAGCTTATCGAGCTCTGGAAACACCATATATTTT.

This clone was recorded at least ten times. J is TRBJ1-2 and V is TRBV7-2; possible D gene TRBD1, 6 bases. The germline V and J ends were trimmed by 4 bases and 3 bases, with 15 bases remaining between them. Per the germline V gene, CDR1 is SGHTA and CDR2 is FQGNSA. The CDR3 sequence is 15 residues long. The CDR3 DNA is TGTGCCAGCAGCTCGACCTGGACAGACCACTATGGCTACACCTTC. Protein product: CASSSTWTDHYGYTF.

The chain couples TRBV7-9 to TRBJ2-2, with 13 bases aligning to TRBD2. The CDR3 runs to 17 residues. Losses at the gene ends were 5 bases for V and 2 bases for J; bases not matched to a gene: 5. Germline V CDR1 and CDR2: SEHNR, FQNEAQ (reference sequence). CDR3 loop: CASSPGLAGFNTGELFF. The CDR3 DNA follows: TGTGCCAGCAGCCCGGGACTAGCGGGGTTCAACACCGGGGAGCTGTTTTTT.

The chain employs TRBV7-2 and TRBJ1-1; unclear D gene. This CDR3 has 15 amino acids. Trimming took 0 bases from V and 0 from J, leaving 8 bases between them. Germline V gene data show CDR1 as SGHTA and CDR2 as FQGNSA. Here the CDR3 DNA reads TGTGCCAGCAGCTTAGCCCTGGGCATGAACACTGAAGCTTTCTTT. Translated, it gives CASSLALGMNTEAFF.

This clone was counted between two and nine times. This likely came from a read error, as a far larger clone is one base away. Without the conserved terminal phenylalanine or tryptophan, this CDR3 likely stems from a read error. The chain combines TRBV27 with TRBJ1-6, with 7 positions matching TRBD1. Germline V gives CDR1 MNHEY, CDR2 SMNVEV (reference sequence). There are 15 residues in the CDR3. V was clipped by 6 bases and J by 0 bases; unmatched bases: 2. The CDR3 DNA is TGTGCCAGCAGATCAGGGGGCTCCTATAATTCACCCCTCCACGTT. Translating it yields CASRSGGSYNSPLHV.

The chain employs TRBV2 and TRBJ1-1; maybe TRBD1 (5 bases). V gave up 5 bases and J gave up 4 bases, with 23 bases separating them. CDR3 length: 17 residues. Germline assignment: CDR1 SNHLY and CDR2 FYNNEI. The CDR3 coding sequence is TGTGCCAGCAGTCGAAACTCCGGCAGGGTCTTGGGCACTGAAGCTTTCTTT. Its translation is CASSRNSGRVLGTEAFF.